One sample yielded the 17 T cell receptor beta chains listed below, sequenced in a study of multiple sclerosis patients with progressive multifocal leukoencephalopathy. Libraries were prepared by immunoSEQ multiplex PCR; TCRdb keeps only in-frame clonotypes and omits some of them. The table lists around 27,000 clones, around 91% of them singletons. Time point of the sample: approximately 12 months of natalizumab therapy. This specimen was PBMCs, taken from a patient treated with natalizumab. The receptors shown here come from a human donor with multiple sclerosis.

The chain combines TRBV15 with TRBJ2-1; D unresolved. Germline-derived CDR1 and CDR2 are LNHNV and YYDKDF (reference sequence). The CDR3 runs 13 residues. Trimming took off 0 bases at V and 9 bases at J, with 9 bases between the two ends. The CDR3 nucleotides are TGTGCCACCAGCAGAGATCCGGTGCGTGAGCAGTTCTTC. It translates to CATSRDPVREQFF.

To note about this clone: Other DNA sequences in this sample translate to the same CDR3. The V and J genes are TRBV5-6 and TRBJ1-2, with 8 nucleotides matching TRBD1. Trimming at V came to 0 bases and at J to 7 bases, leaving 11 bases not matched to a gene. Germline values: CDR1 SGHDT, CDR2 YYEEEE. The CDR3 is 16 amino acids. CDR3 region: CASSLVDRGHGRGYTF. In DNA form, the CDR3 reads TGTGCCAGCAGCTTGGTCGACAGGGGTCACGGTCGTGGCTACACCTTC. Full variable domain (outside the CDR3, taken from reference TRBV5-6 and TRBJ1-2): DAGVTQSPTHLIKTRGQQVTLRCSPKSGHDTVSWYQQALGQGPQFIFQYYEEEERQRGNFPDRFSGHQFPNYSSELNVNALLLGDSALYLCASSLVDRGHGRGYTFGSGTRLTVV.

The chain joins TRBV9 to TRBJ1-5; a possible D gene is TRBD1 (6 bases). The germline CDR1 and CDR2 sequences are SGDLS and YYNGEE. Between the trimmed V and J ends, which lost 4 bases and 3 bases, there was a span of 11 bases. This CDR3 spans 14 amino acids. The CDR3 DNA is TGTGCCAGCAGCACCGGGACAAACAATCAGCCCCAGCATTTT. It codes for CASSTGTNNQPQHF.

This clone is a singleton in its sample. The rearrangement joins TRBV23-1 to TRBJ1-2, with 7 bases aligning to TRBD1. TRBV23-1 is an ORF for which the function is uncertain. The CDR3 is made up of 13 amino acids. V trimming: 3 bases; J trimming: 8 bases; junction bases outside the gene matches: 6. The CDR3 nucleotides are TGCGCCAGCAGTCACGGACAGGCCGGAGGCTACACCTTC. Its protein is CASSHGQAGGYTF.

The chain employs TRBV4-1 and TRBJ2-7; D not certain. The CDR3 length is 13 residues. Germline-derived CDR1 and CDR2 are MGHRA and YSYEKL. Trimming removed 2 bases from V and 4 bases from J, with 9 bases in between. CDR3 sequence (DNA): TGCGCCAGCAGCCAAAACCCGCAATACGAGCAGTACTTC. It translates to CASSQNPQYEQYF.

The rearrangement joins TRBV29-1 to TRBJ1-1; 7 bases match TRBD1. With 5 bases clipped from V and 3 bases from J, the junction kept 6 bases outside the gene matches. The germline gives CDR1 SQVTM, CDR2 ANQGSEA. The CDR3 is made up of 13 amino acids. Here the CDR3 DNA reads TGCAGCGTTTATACAGGGGCTCACACTGAAGCTTTCTTT. This encodes CSVYTGAHTEAFF. Combining the CDR3 with reference TRBV29-1 and TRBJ1-1 gives the whole variable domain SAVISQKPSRDICQRGTSLTIQCQVDSQVTMMFWYRQQPGQSLTLIATANQGSEATYESGFVIDKFPISRPNLTFSTLTVSNMSPEDSSIYLCSVYTGAHTEAFFGQGTRLTVV.

This sequence joins TRBV4-2 and TRBJ1-3; no reliable D call. V gave up 0 bases and J gave up 0 bases, with 6 bases separating them. The V gene's germline CDR1 is LGHNA and CDR2 YNFKEQ. The CDR3 loop spans 15 amino acids. CDR3 sequence (DNA): TGTGCCAGCAGCCAAGACAGGATCTCTGGAAACACCATATATTTT. Translation: CASSQDRISGNTIYF.

This clone was seen just once. V gene TRBV7-6 combines with J gene TRBJ2-3, with TRBD1 matching over 9 bases. Looked up from germline, CDR1 is SGHVS and CDR2 is FNYEAQ. Losses at the gene ends were 1 base for V and 4 bases for J; bases not matched to a gene: 6. The CDR3 is made up of 16 amino acids. CDR3 sequence (DNA): TGTGCCAGCAGCTTAGTAGCACAGGGGGCTTCAGATACGCAGTATTTT. Its translation is CASSLVAQGASDTQYF.

V gene TRBV4-1 combines with J gene TRBJ1-4, with D perhaps matching TRBD1 (5 bases). CDR3 length: 15 amino acids. CDR1 and CDR2 (germline): MGHRA, YSYEKL. V lost 0 bases and J 8 bases, leaving 13 bases between the germline ends. CDR3 sequence: CASSQDGAQREKLFF. CDR3 in DNA: TGCGCCAGCAGCCAAGATGGGGCCCAGAGGGAAAAACTGTTTTTT.

The J gene is TRBJ2-5, the V gene TRBV6-5; weak D call: TRBD1 (6 bases). The CDR3 is 15 amino acids. In germline, CDR1 is MNHEY, CDR2 SVGAGI. Deletions cut 0 bases from V and 2 bases from J, with 10 bases between. The CDR3 sequence: CASSYSPTGQETQYF. The DNA for the CDR3 is TGTGCCAGCAGTTACTCTCCGACAGGACAAGAGACCCAGTACTTC.

The sample holds one count of this clone. V gene TRBV7-9 combines with J gene TRBJ1-1; D remains unclear. V was pared by 1 base and J by 2 bases, with 8 bases between. This CDR3 has 14 residues. Germline V lookup: CDR1 SEHNR, CDR2 FQNEAQ (reference sequence). Written as DNA, the CDR3 is TGTGCCAGCAGCTTAGGGTCAAGTAACACTGAAGCTTTCTTT. It encodes CASSLGSSNTEAFF. The variable domain in full, completed from reference TRBV7-9 and TRBJ1-1, reads DTGVSQNPRHKITKRGQNVTFRCDPISEHNRLYWYRQTLGQGPEFLTYFQNEAQLEKSRLLSDRFSAERPKGSFSTLEIQRTEQGDSAMYLCASSLGSSNTEAFFGQGTRLTVV.

J is TRBJ2-5 and V is TRBV5-1, with D unresolved. Deletions cut 0 bases from V and 3 bases from J, with 6 bases between. This CDR3 has 13 amino acids. Looked up from germline, CDR1 is SGHRS and CDR2 is YFSETQ. The CDR3 region has the DNA TGCGCCAGCAGCTTGGGGCCAGAAGAGACCCAGTACTTC. Amino acids: CASSLGPEETQYF.

V gene TRBV4-2 combines with J gene TRBJ2-7; possibly TRBD1 or TRBD2 for D (6 bases each). Trimming took off 3 bases at V and 7 bases at J, with 13 bases between the two ends. In germline, CDR1 is LGHNA, CDR2 YNFKEQ. The CDR3 spans 13 residues. The CDR3: CASSQIRGGEQYF. CDR3 in DNA: TGTGCCAGCAGCCAGATCCGAGGGGGGGAGCAGTACTTC.

V gene TRBV29-1 combines with J gene TRBJ1-2, with 7 nucleotides matching TRBD1. The CDR3 is made up of 13 amino acids. Germline lookup yields CDR1 SQVTM and CDR2 ANQGSEA. The trim removed 7 bases at V and 4 bases at J, leaving 9 bases unmatched. CDR3 sequence (DNA): TGCAGCGGCTTGACAGGGTCCTCCTATGGCTACACCTTC. Encoded protein: CSGLTGSSYGYTF. Variable domain in full (rest from reference TRBV29-1 and TRBJ1-2): SAVISQKPSRDICQRGTSLTIQCQVDSQVTMMFWYRQQPGQSLTLIATANQGSEATYESGFVIDKFPISRPNLTFSTLTVSNMSPEDSSIYLCSGLTGSSYGYTFGSGTRLTVV.

The CDR3: CSAQGGYEAFF. The CDR3 nucleotides are TGCAGTGCGCAGGGGGGCTATGAAGCTTTCTTT. This rearrangement joins TRBV20-1 to TRBJ1-1; 7 nucleotides align to TRBD1. Germline CDR1 and CDR2: DFQATT and SNEGSKA (reference sequence). With 6 bases clipped from V and 7 bases from J, the junction kept 5 bases outside the gene matches. The CDR3 runs to 11 residues.

The chain is built from TRBV2 and TRBJ1-5; D possibly corresponds to TRBD1 (6 bases). The CDR3 is 20 residues long. Germline V CDR1 and CDR2: SNHLY, FYNNEI. V was shortened by 1 base and J by 5 bases, with 27 bases between the two germline ends. CDR3: CASSEVGGGRRRLNDQPQHF. In nucleotides, the CDR3 is TGTGCCAGCAGTGAAGTAGGAGGGGGGCGCCGGAGACTCAACGATCAGCCCCAGCATTTT. The full variable domain, completed using reference TRBV2 and TRBJ1-5, is EPEVTQTPSHQVTQMGQEVILRCVPISNHLYFYWYRQILGQKVEFLVSFYNNEISEKSEIFDDQFSVERPDGSNFTLKIRSTKLEDSAMYFCASSEVGGGRRRLNDQPQHFGDGTRLSIL.

The V gene is TRBV5-6, the J gene TRBJ1-4, with TRBD1 matching over 9 bases. This CDR3 region has 17 residues. Germline trimming cut 3 bases from V and 3 bases from J; bases unmatched to any gene: 9. Germline assignment: CDR1 SGHDT and CDR2 YYEEEE. The chain's CDR3 is CASSYAGTGPSNEKLFF. The CDR3 bases are TGTGCCAGCAGCTACGCCGGGACAGGGCCGTCTAATGAAAAACTGTTTTTT.